The source of this T cell receptor (beta chain) is a study of Graves' ophthalmopathy and Graves' hyperthyroidism. TCR beta CDR3 regions were amplified from RNA transcripts. The authors performed first-round RT-PCR with HTBI primers and then a second-round multiplex PCR. Using its own MiXCR run on the multiplex PCR reads, TCRdb lists one record per CDR3 protein. This sample carries 1 million to 1.3 million distinct CDR3 sequences, approximately 35% of them seen once, and the ten largest clones take 8.5% to 14%. The study's findings and limits: In blood, most expanded thyroid clonotypes above 0.001 frequency were also detected.

Details on this clonotype: Its target is unknown.

V lost 4 bases to trimming and J lost 7 bases, with 14 bases between them. Germline V gene lookup returns CDR1 SQVTM and CDR2 ANQGSEA. This CDR3 region has 13 residues. Only newly diagnosed hyperthyroidism patients aged 18 to 65, with under 2 months' duration, were enrolled. The diagnosis was founded upon clinical symptoms, serum thyroxine, TRAb, thyroid ultrasound and orbital computed tomography. The source of this sequence is an adult man with Graves' hyperthyroidism. The sequenced material came from peripheral blood or thyroid tissue (not recorded which). This chain uses TRBV29-1 with TRBJ1-5; D ambiguous. Here the CDR3 DNA reads TGCAGCGTTGGCCTGGGTTACGAGCAGCCCCAGCATTTT. Protein sequence: CSVGLGYEQPQHF. The whole variable domain, remainder taken from reference TRBV29-1 and TRBJ1-5, is SAVISQKPSRDICQRGTSLTIQCQVDSQVTMMFWYRQQPGQSLTLIATANQGSEATYESGFVIDKFPISRPNLTFSTLTVSNMSPEDSSIYLCSVGLGYEQPQHFGDGTRLSIL.